This T cell receptor (beta chain) comes out of a study of blood T cell repertoires in COVID-19. TCRdb's copy holds only in-frame clones and misses some; the assay was immunoSEQ multiplex PCR. The sample includes tens of thousands of clones, 79% of them seen just once. The source of this sequence is a human donor in a cohort sampled during active COVID-19. Sequenced material: peripheral blood.

The CDR3 bases are TGTGCCAGCAGCCTCCCAGGGATCCGTGAGCAGTTCTTC. Translation: CASSLPGIREQFF. This chain joins TRBV7-2 and TRBJ2-1, with D perhaps TRBD1 (5 bases). Germline assignment: CDR1 SGHTA and CDR2 FQGNSA. Trimming removed 5 bases at V and 9 bases at J, with 14 bases between. The CDR3 covers 13 residues.